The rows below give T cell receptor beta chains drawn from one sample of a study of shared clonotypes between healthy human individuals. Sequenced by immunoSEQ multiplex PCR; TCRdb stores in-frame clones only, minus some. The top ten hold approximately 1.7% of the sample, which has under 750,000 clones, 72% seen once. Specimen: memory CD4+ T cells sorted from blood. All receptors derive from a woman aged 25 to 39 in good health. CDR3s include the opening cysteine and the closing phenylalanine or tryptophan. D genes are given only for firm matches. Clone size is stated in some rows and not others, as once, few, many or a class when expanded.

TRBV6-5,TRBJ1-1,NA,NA,CASSYSKRYNTEAFF,TGTGCCAGCAGTTACTCGAAAAGGTACAACACTGAAGCTTTCTTT
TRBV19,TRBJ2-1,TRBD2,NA,CATNSVNGRAGNEQFF,TGTGCCACTAATAGTGTCAACGGGAGGGCCGGGAATGAGCAGTTCTTC
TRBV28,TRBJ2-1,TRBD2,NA,CASIAGTSGYNEQFF,TGTGCCAGTATCGCCGGGACTAGCGGTTACAATGAGCAGTTCTTC
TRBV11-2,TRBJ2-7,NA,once,CASSFKQGRNEQYF,TGTGCCAGCAGCTTCAAACAGGGAAGGAACGAGCAGTACTTC
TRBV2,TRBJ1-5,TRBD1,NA,CASTAQKGGVQPQHF,TGTGCCAGCACCGCCCAGAAAGGGGGCGTTCAGCCCCAGCATTTT
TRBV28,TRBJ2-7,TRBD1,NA,CASSSYRGQTYEQYF,TGTGCCAGCAGTTCCTACAGGGGGCAAACCTACGAGCAGTACTTC
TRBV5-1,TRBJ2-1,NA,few,CASSLDSHSYNEQFF,TGCGCCAGCAGCTTGGACTCCCATTCCTACAATGAGCAGTTCTTC
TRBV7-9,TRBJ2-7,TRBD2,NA,CASSGDGTTLYEQYF,TGTGCCAGCAGTGGTGATGGGACTACTCTTTACGAGCAGTACTTC
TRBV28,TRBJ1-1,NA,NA,CAIRPRNTEAFF,TGTGCCATCAGACCCCGGAACACTGAAGCTTTCTTT
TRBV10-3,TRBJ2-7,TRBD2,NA,CAISESTSGPYEQYF,TGTGCCATCAGTGAGTCGACTAGCGGCCCCTACGAGCAGTACTTC
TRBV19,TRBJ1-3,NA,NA,CASSMGAHSGNTIYF,TGTGCCAGTAGTATGGGGGCTCACTCTGGAAACACCATATATTTT
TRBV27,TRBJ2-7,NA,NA,CASSWRDTGYEQYF,TGTGCCAGCAGTTGGAGGGACACAGGCTACGAGCAGTACTTC
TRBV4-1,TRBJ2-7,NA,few,CASSQILVNEQYF,TGCGCCAGCAGCCAGATCCTAGTCAACGAGCAGTACTTC
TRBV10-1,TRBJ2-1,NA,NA,CASSDGGRDGEQFF,TGCGCCAGCAGTGATGGCGGGCGCGACGGTGAGCAGTTCTTC
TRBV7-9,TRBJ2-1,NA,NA,CASSGNEQFF,TGTGCCAGCAGCGGCAATGAGCAGTTCTTC
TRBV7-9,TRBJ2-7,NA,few,CASSLDEGGEQYF,TGTGCCAGCAGCTTAGATGAAGGGGGCGAGCAGTACTTC
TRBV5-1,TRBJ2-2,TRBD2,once,CASQGLAGEQGELFF,TGCGCCAGCCAGGGACTAGCGGGAGAACAGGGGGAGCTGTTTTTT
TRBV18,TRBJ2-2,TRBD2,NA,CASSASGTFANTGELFF,TGTGCCAGCTCAGCTAGCGGAACGTTCGCGAACACCGGGGAGCTGTTTTTT
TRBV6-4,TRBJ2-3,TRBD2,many,CASSDQAGGPIDTQYF,TGTGCCAGCAGTGACCAAGCGGGAGGGCCGATAGATACGCAGTATTTT
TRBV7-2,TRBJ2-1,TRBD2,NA,CASSVLAGGYNEQFF,TGTGCCAGCAGCGTACTAGCGGGAGGCTACAATGAGCAGTTCTTC
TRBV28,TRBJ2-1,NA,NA,CASSLHLLGNEQFF,TGTGCCAGCAGTCTCCATCTTTTGGGGAATGAGCAGTTCTTC
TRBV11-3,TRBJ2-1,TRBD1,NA,CASSDRDEQFF,TGTGCCAGCAGCGACAGGGATGAGCAGTTCTTC
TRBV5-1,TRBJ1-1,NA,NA,CASSFGQAVDEAFF,TGCGCCAGCAGCTTTGGGCAGGCGGTGGATGAAGCTTTCTTT
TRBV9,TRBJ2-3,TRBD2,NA,CASSAPTPGGPGTQYF,TGTGCCAGCAGCGCGCCCACTCCGGGAGGGCCTGGTACGCAGTATTTT
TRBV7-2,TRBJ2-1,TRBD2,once,CASSPSFGGSQFF,TGTGCCAGCAGCCCCAGTTTTGGCGGGAGCCAGTTCTTC
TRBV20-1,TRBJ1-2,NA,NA,CSDKWAGGYTF,TGCAGTGACAAATGGGCGGGAGGCTACACCTTC
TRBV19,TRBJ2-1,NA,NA,CASSPRGRVPSSYNEQFF,TGTGCCAGTAGCCCTCGGGGAAGGGTCCCTTCCTCCTACAATGAGCAGTTCTTC
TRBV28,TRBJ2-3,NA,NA,CASSLSNPARTSTDTQYF,TGTGCCAGCAGTTTATCTAATCCAGCACGGACTAGCACAGATACGCAGTATTTT
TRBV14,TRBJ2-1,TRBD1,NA,CASRVTGGMTQFF,TGTGCCAGCAGGGTGACAGGGGGTATGACACAGTTCTTC
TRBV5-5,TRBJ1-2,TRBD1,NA,CASSLAPTGINYGYTF,TGTGCCAGCAGCTTGGCCCCGACAGGGATAAACTATGGCTACACCTTC
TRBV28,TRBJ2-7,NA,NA,CATGGLGGQYF,TGTGCCACCGGCGGACTGGGCGGGCAGTACTTC
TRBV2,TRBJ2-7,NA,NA,CASSVDSRYEQYF,TGTGCCAGCAGTGTGGATTCTCGCTACGAGCAGTACTTC
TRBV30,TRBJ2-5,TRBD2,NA,CAWSAGLAGDHF,TGTGCCTGGAGTGCGGGACTAGCGGGAGACCACTTC
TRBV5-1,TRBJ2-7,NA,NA,CASSPSTGVYEQYF,TGCGCCAGCAGCCCCTCTACGGGCGTCTACGAGCAGTACTTC
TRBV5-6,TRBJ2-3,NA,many,CASSLGQAVLTDTQYF,TGTGCCAGCAGCTTGGGACAAGCGGTGCTCACAGATACGCAGTATTTT
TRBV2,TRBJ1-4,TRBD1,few,CASRGQGAYGEKLFF,TGTGCCAGCAGGGGACAGGGGGCCTACGGTGAAAAACTGTTTTTT